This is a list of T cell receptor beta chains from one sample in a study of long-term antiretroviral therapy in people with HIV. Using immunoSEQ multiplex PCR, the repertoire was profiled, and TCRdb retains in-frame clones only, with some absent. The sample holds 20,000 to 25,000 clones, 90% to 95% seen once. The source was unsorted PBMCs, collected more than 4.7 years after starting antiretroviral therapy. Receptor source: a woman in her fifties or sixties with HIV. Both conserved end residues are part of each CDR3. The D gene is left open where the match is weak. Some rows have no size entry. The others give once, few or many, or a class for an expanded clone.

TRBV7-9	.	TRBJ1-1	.	CASSLGVGAFF	TGTGCCAGCAGCTTAGGGGTCGGGGCTTTCTTT
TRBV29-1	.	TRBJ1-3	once	CSVARTAGNTIYF	TGCAGCGTCGCCCGGACAGCGGGAAACACCATATATTTT
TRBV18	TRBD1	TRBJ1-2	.	CASSPGTGEGYTF	TGTGCCAGCTCACCTGGGACAGGCGAAGGCTACACCTTC
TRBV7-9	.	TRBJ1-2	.	CASSLQSGYTF	TGTGCCAGCAGCCTACAAAGTGGCTACACCTTC
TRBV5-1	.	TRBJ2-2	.	CASSLEANRDTGELFF	TGCGCCAGCAGCTTGGAGGCCAATCGGGACACCGGGGAGCTGTTTTTT
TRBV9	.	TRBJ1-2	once	CASSREDTGIAGYTF	TGTGCCAGCAGCCGAGAAGATACGGGGATAGCTGGCTACACCTTC
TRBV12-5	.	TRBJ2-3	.	CASGFGDTQYF	TGTGCTAGTGGTTTCGGAGATACGCAGTATTTT
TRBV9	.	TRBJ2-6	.	CASSVSIKSGANVLTF	TGTGCCAGCAGCGTGTCCATAAAGTCTGGGGCCAACGTCCTGACTTTC
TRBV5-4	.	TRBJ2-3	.	CASSMTSTDTQYF	TGTGCCAGCAGCATGACTAGCACAGATACGCAGTATTTT
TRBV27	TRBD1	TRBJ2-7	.	CASSLQGAKAYEQYF	TGTGCCAGCAGTTTACAGGGGGCCAAGGCCTACGAGCAGTACTTC
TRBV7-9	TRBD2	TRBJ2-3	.	CASSALLTSGGSDTQYF	TGTGCCAGCAGCGCGCTATTGACTAGCGGGGGGTCAGATACGCAGTATTTT
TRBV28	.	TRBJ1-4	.	CATKQGPREKLFF	TGTGCCACTAAACAGGGTCCTAGAGAAAAACTGTTTTTT
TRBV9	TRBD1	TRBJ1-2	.	CATTPGQGLQRGYGYTF	TGTGCCACCACACCGGGACAGGGTTTACAAAGAGGCTATGGCTACACCTTC
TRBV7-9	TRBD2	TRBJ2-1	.	CASSLVGRRNEQFF	TGTGCCAGCAGCTTAGTCGGGAGGAGGAATGAGCAGTTCTTC
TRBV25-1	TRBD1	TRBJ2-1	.	CASSESRGTDRGNEQFF	TGTGCCAGCAGTGAATCGAGGGGGACCGACAGGGGGAATGAGCAGTTCTTC
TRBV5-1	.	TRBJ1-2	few	CASSLNGRDTYGYTF	TGCGCCAGCAGCTTGAATGGCAGAGATACCTATGGCTACACCTTC
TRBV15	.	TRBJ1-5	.	CATSRVESNQPQHF	TGTGCCACCAGCAGAGTTGAGAGCAATCAGCCCCAGCATTTT
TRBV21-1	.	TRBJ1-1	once	CASSPRDGVNTEAFF	TGTGCCAGCAGCCCTCGGGACGGAGTGAACACTGAAGCTTTCTTT
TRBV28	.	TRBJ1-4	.	CASSLGAGINEKLFF	TGTGCCAGCAGTTTAGGTGCAGGGATAAATGAAAAACTGTTTTTT
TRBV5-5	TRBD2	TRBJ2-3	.	CASSEGLAEITDTQYF	TGTGCCAGCAGCGAGGGACTAGCGGAGATCACAGATACGCAGTATTTT
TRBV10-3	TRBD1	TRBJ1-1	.	CAIRGQGEGTEAFF	TGTGCCATCAGAGGACAGGGAGAAGGGACTGAAGCTTTCTTT
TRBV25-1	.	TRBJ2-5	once	CASSESYETQYF	TGTGCCAGCAGTGAATCCTACGAGACCCAGTACTTC
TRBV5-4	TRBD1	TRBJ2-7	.	CASSSRDRLSSYEQYF	TGTGCCAGCAGCTCAAGGGACAGGCTGAGCTCCTACGAGCAGTACTTC
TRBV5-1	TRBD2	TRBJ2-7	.	CASSPGLANEQYF	TGCGCCAGCAGCCCAGGACTAGCGAACGAGCAGTACTTC
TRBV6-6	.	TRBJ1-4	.	CASSSSGALNEKLFF	TGTGCCAGCAGTTCCTCGGGGGCTCTGAATGAAAAACTGTTTTTT
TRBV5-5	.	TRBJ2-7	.	CASSLGVTARDEQYF	TGTGCCAGCAGCTTGGGTGTGACAGCCCGCGACGAGCAGTACTTC
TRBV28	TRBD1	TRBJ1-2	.	CARVWGQLYGYTF	TGTGCCAGGGTTTGGGGACAGCTCTATGGCTACACCTTC
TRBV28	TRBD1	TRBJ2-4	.	CASSLGQSFPTFQYF	TGTGCCAGCAGTTTGGGACAGTCCTTCCCGACTTTTCAGTACTTC
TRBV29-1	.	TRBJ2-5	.	CSVDFWSRDMSQETQYF	TGCAGCGTTGATTTTTGGTCAAGAGACATGTCACAAGAGACCCAGTACTTC
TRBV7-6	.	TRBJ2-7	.	CASSYRDGEQYF	TGTGCCAGCAGCTACCGGGACGGCGAGCAGTACTTC
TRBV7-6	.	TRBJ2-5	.	CASSLGVGHGKETQYF	TGTGCCAGCAGCCTAGGTGTAGGACACGGTAAAGAGACCCAGTACTTC
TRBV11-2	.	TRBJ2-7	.	CASSLEWIYEQYF	TGTGCCAGCAGCTTAGAATGGATTTACGAGCAGTACTTC
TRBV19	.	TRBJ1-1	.	CASSTSPQGSNTEAFF	TGTGCCAGTAGTACCTCCCCGCAGGGGTCGAACACTGAAGCTTTCTTT
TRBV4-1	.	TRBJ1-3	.	CASRSAAGNTIYF	TGCGCCAGCAGATCGGCAGCTGGAAACACCATATATTTT
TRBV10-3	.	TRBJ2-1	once	CNNEKNEQFF	TGTAATAACGAGAAGAATGAGCAGTTCTTC
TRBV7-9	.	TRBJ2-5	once	CASSLAGETQYF	TGTGCCAGCAGCTTAGCGGGAGAGACCCAGTACTTC
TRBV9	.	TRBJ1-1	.	CASSVGTKNTEAFF	TGTGCCAGCAGCGTAGGGACCAAGAACACTGAAGCTTTCTTT
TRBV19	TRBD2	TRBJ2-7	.	CASGLSSGEGYEQYF	TGTGCCAGCGGTCTCTCTAGCGGAGAGGGGTACGAGCAGTACTTC
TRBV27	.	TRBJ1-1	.	CASSLSWGSTAEAFF	TGTGCCAGCAGTTTATCGTGGGGGAGTACCGCTGAAGCTTTCTTT
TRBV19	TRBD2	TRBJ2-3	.	CASTLAGTDTQYF	TGTGCCAGTACTCTAGCGGGCACAGATACGCAGTATTTT
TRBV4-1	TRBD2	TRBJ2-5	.	CASSQAGLAGARETQYF	TGCGCCAGCAGCCAAGCGGGCCTAGCGGGAGCGCGGGAGACCCAGTACTTC
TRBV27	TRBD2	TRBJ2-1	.	CASSPSGSSYNEQFF	TGTGCCAGCAGTCCTAGCGGAAGCTCCTACAATGAGCAGTTCTTC
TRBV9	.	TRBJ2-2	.	CASSLRINTGELFF	TGTGCCAGCAGCCTACGCATCAACACCGGGGAGCTGTTTTTT
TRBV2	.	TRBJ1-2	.	CASSRDRYTF	TGTGCCAGCTCCAGGGATCGCTACACCTTC
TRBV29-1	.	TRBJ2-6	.	CSVEAGANVLTF	TGCAGCGTTGAGGCGGGGGCCAACGTCCTGACTTTC
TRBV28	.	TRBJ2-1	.	CASSFTGYEQFF	TGTGCCAGCAGTTTCACAGGGTATGAGCAGTTCTTC
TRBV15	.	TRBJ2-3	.	CATSRDWTRGSDTQYF	TGTGCCACCAGCAGAGATTGGACGAGGGGATCAGATACGCAGTATTTT
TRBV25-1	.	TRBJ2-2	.	CASSDPGYTGELFF	TGTGCCAGCAGTGATCCGGGGTACACCGGGGAGCTGTTTTTT
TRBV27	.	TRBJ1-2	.	CASSLSPQGSDYGYTF	TGTGCCAGCAGTTTATCGCCCCAGGGCTCGGACTATGGCTACACCTTC
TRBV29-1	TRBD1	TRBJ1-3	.	CSVLEGADSSSGNTIYF	TGCAGCGTCCTAGAGGGGGCGGACAGCTCCTCTGGAAACACCATATATTTT
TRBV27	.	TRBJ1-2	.	CASSYDSVNYGYTF	TGTGCCAGCAGTTACGATAGCGTTAACTATGGCTACACCTTC
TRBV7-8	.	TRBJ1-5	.	CASSLEGPQPQHF	TGTGCCAGCAGCTTGGAAGGGCCCCAGCCCCAGCATTTT
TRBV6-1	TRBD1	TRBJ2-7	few	CASSDGTGVSYEQYF	TGTGCCAGCAGTGACGGGACAGGTGTTTCCTACGAGCAGTACTTC
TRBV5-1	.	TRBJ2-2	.	CASRPTGSVQSGELFF	TGCGCCAGCAGGCCTACAGGGTCTGTTCAGTCCGGGGAGCTGTTTTTT
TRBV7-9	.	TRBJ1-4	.	CASSLNLYEKLFF	TGTGCCAGCAGCTTAAACTTGTATGAAAAACTGTTTTTT
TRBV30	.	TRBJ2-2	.	CASTGPMATGELFF	TGTGCCAGTACGGGCCCTATGGCCACCGGGGAGCTGTTTTTT
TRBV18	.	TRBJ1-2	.	CASSPGPGTGLYGYTF	TGTGCCAGCTCACCGGGGCCGGGGACGGGGTTATATGGCTACACCTTC
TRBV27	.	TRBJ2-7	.	CASSFTSGYEQYF	TGTGCCAGCAGTTTTACCAGCGGCTACGAGCAGTACTTC
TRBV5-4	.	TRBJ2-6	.	CASSAGANVLTF	TGTGCCAGCAGCGCTGGGGCCAACGTCCTGACTTTC